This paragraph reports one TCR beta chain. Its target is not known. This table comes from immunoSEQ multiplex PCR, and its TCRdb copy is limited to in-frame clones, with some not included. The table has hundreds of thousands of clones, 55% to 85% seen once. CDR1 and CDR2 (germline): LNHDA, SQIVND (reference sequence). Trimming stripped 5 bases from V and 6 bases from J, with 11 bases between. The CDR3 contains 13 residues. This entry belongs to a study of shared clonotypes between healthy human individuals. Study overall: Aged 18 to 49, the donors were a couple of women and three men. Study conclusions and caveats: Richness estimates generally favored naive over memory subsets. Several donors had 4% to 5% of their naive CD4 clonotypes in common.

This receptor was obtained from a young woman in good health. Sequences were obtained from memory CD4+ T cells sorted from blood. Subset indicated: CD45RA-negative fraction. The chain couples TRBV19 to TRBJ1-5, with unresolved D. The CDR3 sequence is CASSVEGGQPQHF. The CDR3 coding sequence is TGTGCCAGTAGTGTCGAGGGCGGTCAGCCCCAGCATTTT.